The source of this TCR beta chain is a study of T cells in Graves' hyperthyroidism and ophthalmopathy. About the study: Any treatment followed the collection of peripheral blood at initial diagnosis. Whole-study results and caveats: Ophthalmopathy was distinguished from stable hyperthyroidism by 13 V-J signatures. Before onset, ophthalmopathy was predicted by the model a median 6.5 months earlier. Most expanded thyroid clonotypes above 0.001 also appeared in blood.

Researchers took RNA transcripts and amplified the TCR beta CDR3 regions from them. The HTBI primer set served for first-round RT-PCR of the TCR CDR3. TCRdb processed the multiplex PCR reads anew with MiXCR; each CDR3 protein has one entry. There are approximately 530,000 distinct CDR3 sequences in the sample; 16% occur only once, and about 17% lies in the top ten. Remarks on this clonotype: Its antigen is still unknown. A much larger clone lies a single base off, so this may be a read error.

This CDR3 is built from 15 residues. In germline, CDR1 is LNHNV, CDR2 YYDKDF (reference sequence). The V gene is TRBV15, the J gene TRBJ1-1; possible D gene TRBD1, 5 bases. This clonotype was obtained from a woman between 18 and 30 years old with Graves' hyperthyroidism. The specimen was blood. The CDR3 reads CATSRDSGGNTGAFF. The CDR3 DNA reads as TGTGCCACCAGCAGAGATTCGGGGGGGAACACTGGAGCTTTCTTT.